This T cell receptor (beta chain) was obtained from a study of cytomegalovirus exposure and HLA in healthy donors (dated by TCRdb to between 2016 and 2019). For context, the study as a whole: An earlier analysis of around 600 of the donors reported 250 to 350 Gb of sequence data and 117 million unique TCR beta sequences from roughly 200 million T cells. Approximately 310 gigabases of sequencing data and approximately 93 million unique TCR sequences were included in an early release covering around 650 HLA-typed donors. Of the roughly 400 genotyped donors, less than 85% were placed in the genetic ancestry cluster associated with self-reported Caucasian donors. The study aimed to test whether cataloging public T cell receptors could reveal signatures of past pathogen exposure. The study used immunosequencing to profile the T cell repertoires of more than 650 subjects and linked those repertoires to cytomegalovirus serostatus. Along with the roughly 670-subject first cohort, a separate validation cohort of over a hundred different subjects was used. To predict cytomegalovirus infection status, the study brought together high-throughput TCR immunosequencing, statistical association of individual TCRs with disease status, and machine learning. In a later analysis, previously published TCR beta repertoires from 670 or so donors were re-analyzed and high-resolution HLA genotyping was added so that TCR occurrence patterns could be studied. In the later analysis, no new phenotypic data were used to find candidate immune exposures; instead, reliance was placed on TCR beta sequences and their occurrence across donors. In an earlier analysis of roughly 580 of the donors, high-throughput TCR beta sequencing was used to judge whether each TCR beta V gene segment behaved as functional or pseudogenic. Donor age, sex, ethnicity and CMV serostatus were compiled alongside the repertoire data. A later genetic analysis used genome-wide SNP genotypes for about 65% of the 666 donors, treating that subset as a discovery cohort. Every discovery cohort repertoire had been produced on one sequencing platform. Class I and class II HLA loci were covered by the typing at four-digit resolution. Typing coverage varied by locus: about 620-630 donors for A, B, C, DRB1 and DQB1; roughly 520 for DQA1; some 610 for DPA1; approximately 490 for DPB1. Roughly five DR-DQ haplotypes were treated as single units for association and clustering because of strong linkage in the cohort. Across approximately 420 genotyped donors of the cohort, an average of about 240,000 unique TCR beta nucleotide sequences per donor were sequenced, and approximately 17% of those sequences were non-productive.

On the study overall, not on this receptor specifically: A further reported finding was that TCR beta sequences accurately predicted the HLA-A and HLA-B alleles for most subjects in the first cohort. In the study, roughly 160 TCR beta chains were listed as associated with cytomegalovirus. The 87-base-pair reads could not distinguish some IMGT-functional V segments, including TRBV6-2 and TRBV6-3, so those segments were excluded. In vitro tests confirmed that a few of the cytomegalovirus-associated TCR beta chains recognize cytomegalovirus antigens. Broadly in line with IMGT annotations, most TCR beta V segments showed up in productive rearrangements about 87% or about 30% of the time in an earlier analysis of 587 of the donors. Sequencing depth was assumed to be roughly uniform across donors in the presence/absence analyses, though that assumption may not hold. A cluster of highly shared sequence variants was judged likely to be a technical artifact of the sequencing pipeline. The cohort was sequenced for TCR beta chains only, and without alpha or paired-chain data the features that could be detected were limited. Linkage disequilibrium might explain the correlated functional status among segregating V segments, but an unknown experimental factor could not be ruled out. Immune exposure information for the cohort was limited to CMV serostatus. Approximately 16 rarely observed V segments, including chromosome 9 orphons, were excluded from the earlier analysis of some 590 of the donors because counts were too low. A later analysis found that most CMV-associated TCR beta chains appeared HLA-restricted, with HLA associations seemingly driven largely by CMV exposure. In a later analysis, HLA-associated TCR beta chains showed more clonal expansion and lower generation probabilities than non-associated chains that were equally common. Strong co-occurrence of HLA alleles, especially DR and DQ, made assigning TCR associations to individual alleles difficult. Specific HLA alleles were associated with 16,951 TCR beta sequences at a false discovery rate of 0.05 in a later analysis. Several of the top co-occurrence clusters appeared to be linked to parvovirus B19, influenza, CMV and Epstein-Barr virus, according to a later analysis. V-gene and J-gene trimming of TCR beta chains was associated with a missense DCLRE1C variant in a later genetic analysis, and the association was replicated in an independent cohort. The authors suggested that the approach could potentially be generalized to other disease states and immunological phenotypes. According to a later genetic analysis, donors in an Asian-associated ancestry cluster had fewer N-insertions in productive TCRs than the approximately 610-donor mean. According to a later analysis, TCR association rates differed among HLA loci, with DRB1 alleles showing the most associated TCRs and HLA-C alleles showing the fewest. Most TCR sequences were observed very rarely across donors, whereas some public TCRs were present in many individuals. HLA typing was unavailable for some donors at each locus, so association tests used only the typed subset. Cytomegalovirus status was reported to be diagnosed by the classifier with high specificity and sensitivity in both the original and validation cohorts.

Regarding this clone: Its antigen remains unidentified. Base quality data are lacking; no much larger clone is found one base away.

In total, more than 500 healthy bone marrow donors made up the cohort. At the time of sampling, all cohort members were nominally healthy, though unrecorded immune exposures were likely present. The donor tested CMV seropositive and was one of the 289 seropositive cohort members. A peripheral blood sample was collected from each donor, and TCR beta sequencing was performed on peripheral blood mononuclear cells. Genomic DNA extraction from the blood cell samples was performed with the Qiagen DNeasy Blood Extraction Kit. Library generation was performed with the immunoSEQ multiplex PCR assay. The multiplex PCR relied on a mix of 60 forward primers for TCR Vbeta segments and 13 reverse primers for TCR Jbeta segments. The CDR3 region of rearranged TCR beta genes was amplified from genomic DNA with a multiplex PCR assay. Amplified TCR beta libraries were sequenced as 87-base-pair reads on the Illumina HiSeq System. The authors' pipeline ran thus. A later analysis counted around 72 million unique TCR beta chains across the 666 repertoires, and roughly 9.9 million of these chains were shared by at least two donors. A nearest-neighbor algorithm error-corrected the raw reads and collapsed the reads into unique sequences, merging closely related sequences to remove PCR and sequencing errors. CDR3 sequences were aligned to IMGT reference sequences to assign V, D and J gene segments. For a sequence to be retained, at least a six-nucleotide match to both a V gene segment and a J gene segment was required. Rearrangements were called productive when the CDR3 lacked stop codons and stayed in frame with V and J; all others were non-productive. CDR3 was defined according to IMGT convention as the region running from the second conserved V-encoded cysteine to the conserved J-encoded phenylalanine. In an earlier analysis of some 550 of the donors, sequences lacking an unambiguous match to a single V gene segment were excluded. In an earlier analysis of a few hundred of the donors, V segments were called functional above 56.7% productive rearrangements and were called segregating when the between-donor standard deviation exceeded 5%. A statistical classification framework was built for diagnosing cytomegalovirus status from the catalog of TCR beta chain sequences. A later analysis assigned V and J genes by comparing TCR nucleotide sequences with IMGT/GENE-DB human TR gene sequences. A later analysis assigned CDR3 sequences and most-parsimonious VDJ recombination scenarios with the TCRdist pipeline. In a later analysis, each TCR beta chain was defined by its CDR3 amino acid sequence together with its V-gene family, and reads lacking a unique V-gene family were excluded. A later analysis removed 550 to 650 highly shared, low-generation-probability nucleotide sequences to deal with suspected cross-contamination and a sequencing artifact. In a later analysis, a clonal expansion index for each public chain was calculated from normalized within-repertoire ranks of inferred template counts. In a later analysis, generation probabilities were computed using a VDJ recombination model fitted to out-of-frame rearrangements, and the results were checked against IGoR. In a later analysis, TCR-TCR, TCR-HLA and TCR-CMV co-occurrence was scored with hypergeometric tests, and a repertoire-size bias correction was applied to TCR pairs. To estimate false discovery rates, a later analysis permuted the HLA or CMV assignments 20 times. A later analysis grouped co-occurring TCRs with DBSCAN, adding TCRdist sequence similarity when clustering within HLA-allele-positive subsets. Co-occurrence clustering excluded repertoires with fewer than 30,000 or more than 120,000 public chains, plus five with anomalous nucleotide sharing. The clones in this table, taken by TCRdb from immuneACCESS, are in-frame only. Not every clone is retained; where verified, under half of the shortfall comes from an unresolved V gene, and the cause of the rest is unknown. Clone size and the V and J calls come from that table; the DNA yielded D and trimming. The table for this sample lists over 150,000 clones; roughly four fifths of them were counted only once. The ten biggest clones cover over 5% of the sample.

For CDR1 and CDR2, the germline V gene lists SGHRS and YFSETQ. The germline ends are 10 bases apart after V is trimmed by 3 bases and J by 4 bases. Counted from cysteine to phenylalanine, this CDR3 has 13 amino acids. Only the CDR3 portion is preserved as DNA: 39 bases, with reading frame beginning at the first base. This sequence uses TRBV5-1 and TRBJ1-1; a tentative D match to TRBD1 spans 6 bases. Source material: PBMCs. The sequence derives from a woman between 45 and 65 years old in good health and CMV-seropositive. Here the CDR3 is given as CASSSTGFTEAFF. The nucleotide sequence reads TGCGCCAGCAGCTCTACAGGGTTCACTGAAGCTTTCTTT.